Sequencing of this TCR beta chain was carried out in a study of blood T cell repertoires in COVID-19. Looking at the study overall: Specimens from acute and convalescent COVID-19 originated in the United States, Italy and Spain. T cells, B-cell-depleted T cells, or PBMCs provided the cDNA or gDNA that served as material.

Original methodology: The assay estimated nucleated cells by amplifying reference gene primers. Using immunoSEQ multiplex PCR, the repertoire was profiled, and TCRdb retains in-frame clones only, with some absent. V, J and clone size derive from that table, while D and trimming were established from the DNA sequence. The sample contains 200,000 to 250,000 clones, 86% of which appear only once. This CDR3 is built from 17 residues. Germline CDR1 and CDR2: SGHNT and YYREEE (reference sequence). After removal of 4 bases from V and 1 base from J, the junction contained 12 bases not matched to a gene. The rearrangement uses TRBV5-4 and TRBJ2-7; 9 bases match TRBD1. This TCR was sampled from a young man who had recovered from COVID-19. The sequencing input was peripheral blood. CDR3 DNA sequence: TGTGCCAGCAGCCAAGCCGGGACAGGGCTCCCTTCCTACGAGCAGTACTTC. Its protein is CASSQAGTGLPSYEQYF.